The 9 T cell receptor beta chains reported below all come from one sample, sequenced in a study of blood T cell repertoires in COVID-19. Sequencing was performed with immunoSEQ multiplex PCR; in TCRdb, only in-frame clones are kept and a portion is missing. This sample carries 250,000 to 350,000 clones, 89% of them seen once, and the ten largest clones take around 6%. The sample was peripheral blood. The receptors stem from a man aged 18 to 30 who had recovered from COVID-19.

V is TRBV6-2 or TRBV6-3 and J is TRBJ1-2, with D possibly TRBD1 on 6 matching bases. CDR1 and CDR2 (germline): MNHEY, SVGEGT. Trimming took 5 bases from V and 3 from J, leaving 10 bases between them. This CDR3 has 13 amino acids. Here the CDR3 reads CASSPGTYYGYTF. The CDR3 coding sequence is TGTGCCAGCAGTCCCGGGACATACTATGGCTACACCTTC.

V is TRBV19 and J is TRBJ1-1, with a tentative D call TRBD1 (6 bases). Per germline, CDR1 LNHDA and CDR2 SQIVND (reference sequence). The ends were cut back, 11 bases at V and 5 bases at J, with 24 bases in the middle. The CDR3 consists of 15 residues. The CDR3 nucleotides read TGTGCCTCCCTAGGTGTGGGGGCCGGAGAAACTGAAGCTTTCTTT. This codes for CASLGVGAGETEAFF.

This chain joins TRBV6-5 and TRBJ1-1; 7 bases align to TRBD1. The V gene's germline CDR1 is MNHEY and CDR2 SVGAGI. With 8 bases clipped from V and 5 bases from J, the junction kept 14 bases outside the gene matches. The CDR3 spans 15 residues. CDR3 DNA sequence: TGTGCCAGCGGGTTAACGACAGGGAAGGAAACTGAAGCTTTCTTT. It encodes CASGLTTGKETEAFF.

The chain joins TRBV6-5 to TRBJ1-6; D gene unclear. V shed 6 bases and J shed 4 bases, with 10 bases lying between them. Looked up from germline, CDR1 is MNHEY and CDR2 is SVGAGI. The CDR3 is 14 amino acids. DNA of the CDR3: TGTGCCAGCAGCCCAGGAATGTATAATTCACCCCTCCACTTT. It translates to CASSPGMYNSPLHF.

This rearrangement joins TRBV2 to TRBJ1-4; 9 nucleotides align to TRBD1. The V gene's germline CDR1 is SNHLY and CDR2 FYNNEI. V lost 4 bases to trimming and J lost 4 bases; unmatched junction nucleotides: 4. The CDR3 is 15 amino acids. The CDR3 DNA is TGTGCCAGCAGTGGGGACAGGGAATATAATGAAAAACTGTTTTTT. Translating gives CASSGDREYNEKLFF.

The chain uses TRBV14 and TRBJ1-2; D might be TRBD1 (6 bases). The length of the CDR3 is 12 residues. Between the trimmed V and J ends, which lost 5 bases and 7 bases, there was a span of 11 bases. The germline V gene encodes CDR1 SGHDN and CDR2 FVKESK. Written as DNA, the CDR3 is TGTGCCAGCAGCACAGGGTACGGTGGCTACACCTTC. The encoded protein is CASSTGYGGYTF.

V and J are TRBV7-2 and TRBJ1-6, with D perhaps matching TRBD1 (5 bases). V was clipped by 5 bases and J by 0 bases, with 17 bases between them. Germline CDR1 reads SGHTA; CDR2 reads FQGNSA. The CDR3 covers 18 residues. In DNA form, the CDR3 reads TGTGCCAGCAGCCTTAGCCAGGGTGCGAGCTCCTATAATTCACCCCTCCACTTT. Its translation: CASSLSQGASSYNSPLHF.

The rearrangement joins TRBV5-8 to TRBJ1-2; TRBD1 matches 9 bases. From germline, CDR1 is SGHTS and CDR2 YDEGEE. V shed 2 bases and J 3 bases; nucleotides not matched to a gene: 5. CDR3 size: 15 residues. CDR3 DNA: TGTGCCAGCAGCTTTTCGGACAGGGGAGACTATGGCTACACCTTC. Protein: CASSFSDRGDYGYTF.

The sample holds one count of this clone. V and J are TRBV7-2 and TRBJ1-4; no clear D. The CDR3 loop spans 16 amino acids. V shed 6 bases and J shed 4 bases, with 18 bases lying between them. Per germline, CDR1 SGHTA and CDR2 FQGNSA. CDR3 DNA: TGTGCCAGCAGTAGTACTCTGTCGGGGAGTAATGAAAAACTGTTTTTT. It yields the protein CASSSTLSGSNEKLFF.